These T cell receptor beta chains were read from a single sample in a study of regulatory T cells in long-lasting Graves disease. In TCRdb, the multiplex PCR reads were re-called with MiXCR into one record per CDR3 protein. The repertoire holds over 500,000 distinct CDR3 sequences, with 15% to 20% as singletons. These data were likewise used in another study, on T cells in Graves' hyperthyroidism and ophthalmopathy.

This material consisted of peripheral blood mononuclear cells (PBMCs), taken at new diagnosis, from a patient treated with antithyroid drugs. These receptors all stem from a man between 18 and 29 years old with Graves disease. Each CDR3 is given without its conserved first and last residue. Fields, in order: CDR3 length, clone size, V gene, J gene, CDR3 protein. The listing skips clone size in some rows; elsewhere it reads once, few, many or a size class.

11	many	TRBV10-3	TRBJ2-1	AISTPRVGEQF
13	.	TRBV6-5	TRBJ2-1	ASSHWLGAGNEQF
13	.	TRBV3-1	TRBJ2-7	ASSQVWLATYEQY
14	many	TRBV28	TRBJ2-5	ASTSTGEVRQETQY
12	.	TRBV7-8	TRBJ1-2	ASSLAAGVFGYT
10	few	TRBV9	TRBJ2-1	ASSDEAGQQF
9	few	TRBV30	TRBJ1-2	AWNSGYGYT
13	many	TRBV28	TRBJ2-1	ASSKSPGTYNEQF
12	.	TRBV14	TRBJ2-1	ASSQGGLSNEQF
16	few	TRBV4-1	TRBJ2-5	ASSQSGAAGGVRETQY
13	many	TRBV20-1	TRBJ2-7	SALGLAGGHYEQY
11	.	TRBV30	TRBJ1-2	ALPRTGGNGYT
11	few	TRBV30	TRBJ1-4	AWSLGYNEKLF
10	few	TRBV5-5	TRBJ1-5	ASSLANQPQH
13	many	TRBV14	TRBJ2-7	ASSQSSGSLYEQY
16	many	TRBV11-2	TRBJ2-5	ASSLQSGGTSGQETQY
8	.	TRBV20-1	TRBJ2-1	SARRLEQF
13	.	TRBV28	TRBJ2-4	ASSFPARNKNIQY
13	few	TRBV7-9	TRBJ2-7	ASSTKYAGSYEQY
13	.	TRBV6-2/TRBV6-3	TRBJ2-1	ASSYSGPPRDEQF
12	.	TRBV2	TRBJ2-3	ASQGLSYTDTQY
11	many	TRBV20-1	TRBJ1-4	SARDRTNEKLF
13	.	TRBV12-3/TRBV12-4	TRBJ2-7	ASSLSAGGSREQY
14	few	TRBV5-1	TRBJ1-2	ASSPDSRQGFGGYT
12	many	TRBV20-1	TRBJ2-1	SADDSGGYNEQF
10	.	TRBV4-1	TRBJ1-1	ASSQDGLEAF
14	many	TRBV5-1	TRBJ2-1	ASRPPGTGGGNEQF
12	many	TRBV12-3/TRBV12-4	TRBJ1-1	ASSFPRVGTEAF
10	few	TRBV2	TRBJ2-7	ASRTSGNEQH
10	many	TRBV2	TRBJ1-3	ASTEFGNTIY
14	.	TRBV5-1	TRBJ1-4	ASSLGSGATNEKLF
12	.	TRBV11-1	TRBJ2-1	ASSPGASYNEQF
12	few	TRBV29-1	TRBJ1-2	SVERDRGSHGYT
13	.	TRBV28	TRBJ1-2	ASSLLDGVNYGYT
14	.	TRBV18	TRBJ2-2	ASSPQGTANTGELF
13	many	TRBV20-1	TRBJ2-3	SARGLAGVTDTQY